This passage covers 12 T cell receptor beta chains from one sample sequenced in a study of T-cell memory formation after mild COVID-19. TCRdb re-derived calls from the 5' RACE reads in MiXCR, one entry per CDR3 protein. This table has some 150,000 distinct CDR3 sequences, less than 20% appearing once. The sequenced sample was PBMCs or a T cell subset sorted from them (not recorded which). These TCRs come from an adult woman who had mild COVID-19 (a few samples of this study predate the infection). Cell type and time point are not known.

The rearrangement joins TRBV30 to TRBJ2-5; D tentatively reads TRBD1 or TRBD2 (5 bases each). Trimming removed 4 bases from V and 5 bases from J, with 14 bases in between. The CDR3 has 13 amino acids. Per germline, CDR1 GTSNPN and CDR2 SVGIG (reference sequence). CDR3 sequence reads: CAWTRDLWETQYF. The CDR3 DNA reads as TGTGCCTGGACCCGGGACCTCTGGGAGACCCAGTACTTC.

This clonotype was detected ten times or more. This chain links TRBV9 with TRBJ2-1; D unclear. This CDR3 comprises 13 residues. With 1 base removed from V and 7 bases from J, the gap between germline ends came to 9 bases. CDR1 is SGDLS and CDR2 is YYNGEE in the germline V gene. CDR3 sequence reads: CASSVSSQNEQFF. The DNA for the CDR3 is TGTGCCAGCAGCGTATCTAGTCAGAATGAGCAGTTCTTC.

To note about this clonotype: Compared with germline, one end of the junction differs, possibly owing to a read error. The rearrangement uses TRBV24-1 and TRBJ1-1, with D maybe TRBD1 (5 bases). Looked up from germline, CDR1 is KGHDR and CDR2 is SFDVKD. This CDR3 is 13 amino acids long. The CDR3 sequence is CATSDSGTPEAFF. DNA for the CDR3: TGTGCCACCAGTGATTCAGGGACCCCTGAGGCTTTCTTT.

V and J are TRBV4-1 and TRBJ1-6, with TRBD1 as a possible D gene (6 bases). The CDR3 extends over 18 amino acids. Germline CDR1 is MGHRA and CDR2 is YSYEKL. V was pared by 0 bases and J by 1 base, with 13 bases between. DNA for the CDR3: TGCGCCAGCAGCCAAGATCCCCAGGGGACTTCCTATAATTCACCCCTCCACTTT. Translated, it gives CASSQDPQGTSYNSPLHF.

This clonotype was detected only a few times. J is TRBJ2-7 and V is TRBV29-1, with 10 bases identical to TRBD2. J was trimmed by 7 bases and V by 6 bases; bases with no gene match: 9. Germline CDR1 reads SQVTM; CDR2 reads ANQGSEA. This CDR3 comprises 13 residues. The CDR3 protein is CSVGAGGPREQYF. The CDR3 region has the DNA TGCAGCGTCGGAGCGGGGGGGCCGAGAGAGCAGTACTTC.

The rearrangement joins TRBV29-1 to TRBJ1-4; tentative D call: TRBD1 (6 bases). The CDR3 spans 13 residues. Trimming left V 4 bases short and J 4 bases short, with 10 bases between. CDR1 SQVTM and CDR2 ANQGSEA come from the germline V gene. The DNA of the CDR3 is TGCAGCGTTGTGGACAGTTTTAATGAAAAACTGTTTTTT. This codes for CSVVDSFNEKLFF.

This clonotype was counted only a few times. At one boundary the junction diverges from the germline segment, which might be a read error. The chain links TRBV6-2 or TRBV6-3 to TRBJ1-1; TRBD1 aligns across 10 bases. Germline assignment: CDR1 MNHEY and CDR2 SVGEGT. CDR3 size: 13 residues. The CDR3 is CASSDPGQGKWNF. As DNA, the CDR3 is TGTGCCAGCAGTGACCCGGGACAGGGGAAGTGGAACTTT.

This clonotype was recorded a few times. This chain joins TRBV3-1 and TRBJ1-3; the match to TRBD1 covers 8 bases. The CDR3 loop spans 16 amino acids. Germline CDR1 reads LGHDT; CDR2 reads YNNKEL (reference sequence). V lost 1 base, J lost 6 bases, and 8 bases stayed unmatched. CDR3 amino acids: CASSQGRPGGKNTIYF. CDR3 coding DNA: TGTGCCAGCAGCCAAGGGAGGCCAGGGGGCAAAAACACCATATATTTT.

The chain employs TRBV20-1 and TRBJ1-1, with TRBD1 identical over 8 bases. Germline assignment: CDR1 DFQATT and CDR2 SNEGSKA (reference sequence). The CDR3 totals 12 residues. With V trimmed by 2 bases and J by 10 bases, 6 bases remained unmatched. For the CDR3, the DNA is TGCAGTGCTAGAACGGACAGGGACAGAGCTTTCTTT. It specifies CSARTDRDRAFF.

This clonotype was recorded a few times. In DNA, the CDR3 is TGTGCCAGCAGTACGGGGGGGCTGAACACTGAAGCTTTCTTT. It codes for CASSTGGLNTEAFF. The chain is built from TRBV6-5 and TRBJ1-1; D might be TRBD1 (6 bases). The germline V gene encodes CDR1 MNHEY and CDR2 SVGAGI. The CDR3 is 14 amino acids. Trimming pared 5 bases from V and 0 bases from J, leaving 10 bases between.

With regard to this clonotype: The junction differs from germline at one of its ends, possibly a read error. This chain connects TRBV27 to TRBJ2-5; 8 bases map to TRBD2. Germline CDR1 and CDR2: MNHEY and SMNVEV (reference sequence). This CDR3 region has 14 residues. In DNA, the CDR3 is TGCCCCAGCAGTTTCGGGGGGGGCAAGGAGACCCAGTACTTC. It encodes CPSSFGGGKETQYF.

The chain employs TRBV20-1 and TRBJ1-1; 7 positions match TRBD1. Germline V gives CDR1 DFQATT, CDR2 SNEGSKA (reference sequence). This CDR3 has 12 amino acids. J gave up 6 bases and V 5 bases, and 6 bases lay outside the gene matches. The CDR3 DNA reads as TGCAGTGCTTTCCAGGGGGGGGCTGAAGCTTTCTTT. This codes for CSAFQGGAEAFF.